This entry is about one T cell receptor beta chain. What it binds is unknown. This CDR3 region has 16 residues. Trimming removed 3 bases at V and 3 bases at J, with 15 bases between. Germline V CDR1 and CDR2: LGHNA, YNFKEQ. The PCR employed 60 Vbeta primers together with 13 Jbeta primers. This table comes from immunoSEQ multiplex PCR, and its TCRdb copy is limited to in-frame clones, with some not included. The sample includes about 130,000 clones, roughly four fifths of them seen just once. This specimen belongs to a study of cytomegalovirus exposure and HLA in healthy donors. Findings of the study overall: Later analysis identified over 15,000 TCR beta sequences associated with HLA alleles, using a false discovery rate threshold of 0.05. Cytomegalovirus status was reportedly diagnosed by the classifier with high specificity and sensitivity. The study found most TCR sequences rare, yet found some public TCRs in many donors. Some V segments (TRBV6-2 and TRBV6-3 among them) were excluded as indistinguishable.

This chain links TRBV4-2 with TRBJ1-3; D perhaps matches TRBD1 (6 bases). The sample consisted of PBMCs. This sequence originates from a girl aged 2-9 years in good health and CMV-seronegative. Here the CDR3 DNA reads TGTGCCAGCAGCCACCAATTGGACAGTTTTGGAAACACCATATATTTT. It codes for CASSHQLDSFGNTIYF.